This T cell receptor beta chain was identified during a study of control samples from healthy donors and cancer patients. The method was immunoSEQ multiplex PCR; TCRdb's version includes in-frame clones alone and lacks a portion of them. This sample yields approximately 72,000 clones, of which around nine tenths are seen a single time; over 5.5% belongs to the top ten. V lost 5 bases to trimming and J lost 5 bases, with 15 bases between them. Germline CDR1 and CDR2: LGHNT and FRNRAP. The CDR3 runs 14 residues. V is TRBV12-5 and J is TRBJ2-5, with a weak D call TRBD1 (6 bases). This clonotype originated in a man aged 50 or older in good health. The sample taken for sequencing was blood. The CDR3 DNA sequence: TGTGCTAGTGGTGGGGACACTTTCGGGGAGACCCAGTACTTC. Translated, it gives CASGGDTFGETQYF.